This TCR beta chain was sequenced for a study of shared clonotypes between healthy human individuals. Whole-study context: CD4 naive and CD4 memory each took three plates per donor, while CD8 naive took two and CD8 memory one.

Here immunoSEQ multiplex PCR was the method, and the copy in TCRdb shows in-frame clones only, minus some. The sample gives about 710,000 clones, 55% to 80% of which show up once; 1.8% is in the top ten. The CDR3 runs to 13 residues. Germline V gives CDR1 SGHAT, CDR2 FQNNGV. Trimming pared 5 bases from V and 3 bases from J, leaving 10 bases between. Findings and limits, study-wide: Shared clonotypes across all four donors exceeded non-shared ones in generation probability.

Note on this clone: No antigen is known for it.

The donors were all Caucasian adults (living in Nashville, Tennessee). This rearrangement joins TRBV11-2 to TRBJ1-2; no definite D call. This sequence originates from a woman younger than 45 in good health. Sequencing was performed on memory CD4+ T cells sorted from blood. The subset was: CD45RA-negative fraction. CDR3 loop: CASSPGIDYGYTF. CDR3 nucleotides: TGTGCCAGCAGCCCAGGAATAGACTATGGCTACACCTTC.